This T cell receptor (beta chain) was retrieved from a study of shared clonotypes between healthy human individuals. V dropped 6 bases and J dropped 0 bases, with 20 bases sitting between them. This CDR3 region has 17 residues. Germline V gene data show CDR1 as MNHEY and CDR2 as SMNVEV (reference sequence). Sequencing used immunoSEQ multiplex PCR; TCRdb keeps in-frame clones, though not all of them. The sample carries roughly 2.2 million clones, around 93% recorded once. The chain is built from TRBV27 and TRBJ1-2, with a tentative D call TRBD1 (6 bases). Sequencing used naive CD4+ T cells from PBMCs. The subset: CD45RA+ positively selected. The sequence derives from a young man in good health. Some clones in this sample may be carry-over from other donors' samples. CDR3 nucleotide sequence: TGTGCCAGCAGCTCAGGGGTTCTGATTGAGCCTAACTATGGCTACACCTTC. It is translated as CASSSGVLIEPNYGYTF.